Shown below are 30 T cell receptor beta chains from a single sample sequenced in a study of shared clonotypes between healthy human individuals. Assay used: immunoSEQ multiplex PCR; TCRdb lists only in-frame clones, some missing. The sample consists of approximately 2,300,000 clones, less than 95% of them appearing once. Sequencing was carried out using naive CD4+ T cells from PBMCs. Subset given: CD45RA+ positively selected. These TCRs come from a young man in good health. Some clones in this sample may be carry-over from other donors' samples.

This clone came up once. The chain recombines TRBV7-9 with TRBJ2-5, with 9 positions matching TRBD1. The CDR3 is 16 residues long. The V and J ends lost 7 bases and 4 bases, in that order; junction bases with no gene match: 13. Germline CDR1 and CDR2: SEHNR and FQNEAQ (reference sequence). CDR3 sequence: CASTFLGTGYLETQYF. In nucleotides, the CDR3 is TGTGCCAGCACCTTCCTTGGGACAGGGTATCTAGAGACCCAGTACTTC.

This clone came up once. This chain connects TRBV6-4 to TRBJ2-2; D is undetermined. Germline V CDR1 and CDR2: MRHNA, SNTAGT. The CDR3 contains 15 residues. V was pared by 4 bases and J by 0 bases, with 9 bases between. Here the CDR3 DNA reads TGTGCCAGCAGTGCACGCGCTTCGAACACCGGGGAGCTGTTTTTT. Translation: CASSARASNTGELFF.

The CDR3 protein is CASSVGEGAYNEQFF. The CDR3 nucleotides read TGTGCCAGCAGCGTAGGGGAGGGGGCCTACAATGAGCAGTTCTTC. V usage is TRBV9 and J usage is TRBJ2-1; weak D call: TRBD2 (7 bases). This CDR3 comprises 15 residues. V lost 0 bases and J lost 2, with 9 bases in between. Germline-derived CDR1 and CDR2 are SGDLS and YYNGEE.

This chain uses TRBV7-7 with TRBJ2-2; tentatively, D is TRBD1 or TRBD2 (5 bases each). The CDR3 loop spans 13 amino acids. Trimming took 4 bases from V and 7 from J, leaving 10 bases between them. Germline V lookup: CDR1 SSHAT, CDR2 FNYEAQ (reference sequence). The CDR3 reads CASSSVGGGELFF. The DNA of the CDR3 is TGTGCCAGCAGCTCAGTTGGGGGCGGGGAGCTGTTTTTT.

The chain has TRBV5-1 and TRBJ2-5, with 9 positions matching TRBD1. In germline, CDR1 is SGHRS, CDR2 YFSETQ. The ends lost 0 bases at V and 5 bases at J; junction bases unmatched: 5. The CDR3 has 15 amino acids. In DNA, the CDR3 is TGCGCCAGCAGCTTGGACAGGGGGCTGCGGGAGACCCAGTACTTC. Its protein is CASSLDRGLRETQYF.

CDR3 protein: CSVGRLAASYEQYF. The CDR3 region has the DNA TGCAGCGTTGGGAGGCTAGCGGCCTCCTACGAGCAGTACTTC. The rearrangement joins TRBV29-1 to TRBJ2-7; 7 bases align to TRBD2. The J segment lost 0 bases and the V segment lost 4 bases, leaving 6 bases of the junction unmatched. The CDR3 contains 14 residues. Germline lookup yields CDR1 SQVTM and CDR2 ANQGSEA.

This clone was picked up one time. The chain links TRBV27 to TRBJ2-3; 13 bases map to TRBD2. Germline-derived CDR1 and CDR2 are MNHEY and SMNVEV (reference sequence). The CDR3 extends over 16 amino acids. Trimming at V came to 7 bases and at J to 3 bases, leaving 7 bases not matched to a gene. In DNA, the CDR3 is TGTGCCAGCAACTTACTAGCGGGAGGGACTACAGATACGCAGTATTTT. Translating gives CASNLLAGGTTDTQYF.

The gene calls are TRBV5-6 and TRBJ2-1; the D is unclear. CDR1 and CDR2 (germline): SGHDT, YYEEEE. The CDR3 covers 11 residues. The germline V and J ends were trimmed by 7 bases and 0 bases, with 2 bases remaining between them. The CDR3 region is CASFSYNEQFF. The CDR3 nucleotides read TGTGCCAGCTTCTCCTACAATGAGCAGTTCTTC. The variable domain in full, completed from reference TRBV5-6 and TRBJ2-1, reads DAGVTQSPTHLIKTRGQQVTLRCSPKSGHDTVSWYQQALGQGPQFIFQYYEEEERQRGNFPDRFSGHQFPNYSSELNVNALLLGDSALYLCASFSYNEQFFGPGTRLTVL.

The chain combines TRBV18 with TRBJ1-3; TRBD1 aligns across 8 bases. Germline CDR1 and CDR2: KGHSH and LQKENI. Unmatched junction bases numbered 7, after V lost 0 bases and J lost 3 bases. CDR3 size: 17 residues. CDR3 protein: CASSPPFDRGRGNTIYF. CDR3 in DNA: TGTGCCAGCTCACCACCCTTCGACAGGGGACGTGGAAACACCATATATTTT.

The sample holds one count of this clone. The genes are TRBV5-1 and TRBJ2-1; a possible D gene is TRBD2 (5 bases). The CDR3 has 14 residues. Trimming shortened V by 3 bases and J by 9 bases, and 16 bases separated the two germline ends. Germline CDR1 is SGHRS and CDR2 is YFSETQ. The CDR3 bases are TGCGCCAGCAGCTGGAGATCGGGAAGGATTGAGCAGTTCTTC. It is translated as CASSWRSGRIEQFF. Together with reference TRBV5-1 and TRBJ2-1, the CDR3 gives the full variable domain: KAGVTQTPRYLIKTRGQQVTLSCSPISGHRSVSWYQQTPGQGLQFLFEYFSETQRNKGNFPGRFSGRQFSNSRSEMNVSTLELGDSALYLCASSWRSGRIEQFFGPGTRLTVL.

This chain links TRBV27 with TRBJ1-2; 9 bases agree with TRBD1. The ends lost 6 bases at V and 10 bases at J; junction bases unmatched: 9. This CDR3 is built from 13 residues. Per germline, CDR1 MNHEY and CDR2 SMNVEV (reference sequence). The CDR3 sequence: CASREGQGFAYTF. The CDR3 DNA sequence: TGTGCCAGCAGGGAGGGACAGGGTTTCGCCTACACCTTC.

The count of this clone is one. The same CDR3 arises from other DNA sequences in this sample as well. The V call is TRBV5-1, the J call TRBJ2-1, with 13 bases identical to TRBD2. The germline CDR1 and CDR2 sequences are SGHRS and YFSETQ. CDR3 length equals 15 residues. V lost 4 bases and J lost 7; bases outside the gene matches: 5. The CDR3 region has the DNA TGCGCCAGCAGCCTACTAGCGGGAGGGCCAAATGAGCAGTTCTTC. It encodes CASSLLAGGPNEQFF.

The chain couples TRBV7-9 to TRBJ2-2, with D possibly TRBD2 on 5 matching bases. The germline V gene has CDR1 SEHNR and CDR2 FQNEAQ (reference sequence). The V and J ends lost 0 bases and 4 bases respectively, with 9 bases between them. The CDR3 is made up of 15 amino acids. CDR3 coding DNA: TGTGCCAGCAGCTTAGCAGTTCGGGGCACCGGGGAGCTGTTTTTT. Translated: CASSLAVRGTGELFF.

The CDR3 here is CASTAQNYNEQFF. CDR3 coding DNA: TGTGCCAGCACGGCGCAGAACTACAATGAGCAGTTCTTC. The rearrangement joins TRBV6-1 to TRBJ2-1; D unresolved. V was cut by 7 bases and J by 3 bases, with 10 bases left in between. Germline loops: CDR1 MNHNS, CDR2 SASEGT. The CDR3 spans 13 residues.

A few counts support this clone. Different DNA sequences within this sample yield the same CDR3. The chain joins TRBV9 to TRBJ2-3; D is uncertain. CDR1 is SGDLS and CDR2 is YYNGEE in the germline V gene. V lost 5 bases, J lost 3 bases, and 4 bases lay in between. The CDR3 loop spans 11 amino acids. In DNA form, the CDR3 reads TGTGCCAGCAGTCGTACAGATACGCAGTATTTT. Translated: CASSRTDTQYF.

In this sample, this clone turned up once. CDR3 DNA sequence: TGTGCCAGCAGCTTAGGCTGGGGAGCTACAGATACGCAGTATTTT. It specifies CASSLGWGATDTQYF. The rearrangement uses TRBV7-3 and TRBJ2-3, with D tentatively TRBD2 (5 bases). From germline, CDR1 is SGHTA and CDR2 FQGTGA. The CDR3 loop spans 15 amino acids. With 2 bases removed from V and 3 bases from J, the gap between germline ends came to 12 bases.

The V and J genes are TRBV7-2 and TRBJ1-3; D unclear. CDR1 and CDR2 (germline): SGHTA, FQGNSA. Between the trimmed V and J ends, which lost 1 base and 0 bases, there was a span of 10 bases. The CDR3 is 16 amino acids. CDR3 residues: CASSLGRVNSGNTIYF. As DNA, the CDR3 is TGTGCCAGCAGCTTAGGAAGGGTGAACTCTGGAAACACCATATATTTT.

This chain joins TRBV28 and TRBJ1-1; D uncertain. V was trimmed by 5 bases and J by 1 base, leaving 17 bases between them. The germline CDR1 and CDR2 sequences are MDHEN and SYDVKM. This CDR3 has 16 amino acids. CDR3 in DNA: TGTGCCAGCAGTCCCTTAGCAAGGACGGAGAACACTGAAGCTTTCTTT. Amino acid sequence: CASSPLARTENTEAFF. Drawing the rest from reference TRBV28 and TRBJ1-1, the complete variable domain is DVKVTQSSRYLVKRTGEKVFLECVQDMDHENMFWYRQDPGLGLRLIYFSYDVKMKEKGDIPEGYSVSREKKERFSLILESASTNQTSMYLCASSPLARTENTEAFFGQGTRLTVV.

The chain has TRBV27 and TRBJ2-3; D may match TRBD1 or TRBD2 (6 bases each). Germline CDR1 MNHEY, CDR2 SMNVEV (reference sequence). Trimming cost V 3 bases and J 6 bases, with 13 bases left between them. This CDR3 spans 14 amino acids. The CDR3 nucleotides are TGTGCCAGCAGTTTTCTGGGGGGCGTTGATACGCAGTATTTT. This codes for CASSFLGGVDTQYF.

This chain links TRBV6-6 with TRBJ1-3, with D perhaps matching TRBD1 (6 bases). Germline V lookup: CDR1 MNHNY, CDR2 SVGAGI (reference sequence). The CDR3 has 14 residues. With 8 bases removed from V and 0 bases from J, the gap between germline ends came to 11 bases. The CDR3 region is CASFTGISGNTIYF. In nucleotides, the CDR3 is TGTGCCAGCTTTACAGGGATCTCTGGAAACACCATATATTTT.

Only one count was recorded for this clone. V usage is TRBV10-3 and J usage is TRBJ2-7; TRBD2 matches 9 bases. The CDR3 has 12 amino acids. Trimming took 4 bases from V and 12 from J; bases not matched to a gene: 7. The germline CDR1 and CDR2 sequences are ENHRY and SYGVKD. The CDR3 region has the DNA TGTGCCATCAGTGGGGAAGCGGGAGGTGGGTACTTC. Its protein product is CAISGEAGGGYF.

This clone was counted a few times. Distinct nucleotide sequences in the sample also encode this CDR3. The gene calls are TRBV7-9 and TRBJ1-1; no definite D call. Germline assignment: CDR1 SEHNR and CDR2 FQNEAQ (reference sequence). Trimming shortened V by 3 bases and J by 1 base, and 3 bases separated the two germline ends. The CDR3 totals 12 residues. CDR3 in amino acids: CASSFSNTEAFF. The DNA of the CDR3 is TGTGCCAGCAGCTTCTCGAACACTGAAGCTTTCTTT.

CDR3 DNA: TGTGCCAGCAGCTTCGTGGGGGGATTGTCCGACGAGCAGTACTTC. This gives the protein CASSFVGGLSDEQYF. This sequence joins TRBV11-2 and TRBJ2-7, with D possibly being TRBD2 (6 bases). Germline V CDR1 and CDR2: SGHAT, FQNNGV. This CDR3 has 15 amino acids. Between the trimmed V and J ends, which lost 3 bases and 5 bases, there was a span of 17 bases.

This chain uses TRBV4-2 with TRBJ2-2; 7 nucleotides line up with TRBD2. From germline, CDR1 is LGHNA and CDR2 YNFKEQ. The length of the CDR3 is 17 residues. V dropped 0 bases and J dropped 4; count of bases not matched to a gene: 8. CDR3 coding DNA: TGTGCCAGCAGCCAAGAGAGCGGGGCCGGCTCCACCGGGGAGCTGTTTTTT. It translates to CASSQESGAGSTGELFF.

CDR3 loop: CASSRRTGVVEQYF. CDR3 nucleotide sequence: TGTGCCAGCAGCCGTCGGACAGGTGTAGTCGAGCAGTACTTC. The chain combines TRBV7-3 with TRBJ2-7; 7 positions agree with TRBD1. The CDR3 extends over 14 amino acids. Germline loops: CDR1 SGHTA, CDR2 FQGTGA. Losses at the gene ends were 5 bases for V and 6 bases for J; bases not matched to a gene: 10.

The CDR3 here is CASSSAGTSGYNEQFF. The CDR3 nucleotides are TGTGCCAGCAGTTCGGCCGGGACTAGCGGATACAATGAGCAGTTCTTC. The chain uses TRBV28 and TRBJ2-1, with 11 bases aligning to TRBD2. V lost 4 bases to trimming and J lost 4 bases; unmatched junction nucleotides: 6. The CDR3 consists of 16 residues. Germline assignment: CDR1 MDHEN and CDR2 SYDVKM.

The genes are TRBV7-9 and TRBJ2-7; D not certain. Germline V lookup: CDR1 SEHNR, CDR2 FQNEAQ (reference sequence). V shed 4 bases and J shed 8 bases, with 33 bases lying between them. The CDR3 contains 19 residues. CDR3 in DNA: TGTGCCAGCAGCTCTCTGTGGACGCCGAACCCCAAAGATATACGAAAGCAGTACTTC. It codes for CASSSLWTPNPKDIRKQYF.

J is TRBJ2-5 and V is TRBV28; D is perhaps TRBD1 (6 bases). CDR1 is MDHEN, CDR2 SYDVKM, per germline. This CDR3 region has 15 residues. Between the trimmed V and J ends, which lost 3 bases and 1 base, there was a span of 12 bases. Here the CDR3 DNA reads TGTGCCAGCAGTTTGAACAGGGTGGGCCAAGAGACCCAGTACTTC. Translating gives CASSLNRVGQETQYF.

This clone was counted between two and nine times. This rearrangement joins TRBV7-9 to TRBJ1-2; 9 bases are shared with TRBD1. V was pared by 5 bases and J by 6 bases, with 7 bases of the junction left unmatched. The V gene's germline CDR1 is SEHNR and CDR2 FQNEAQ (reference sequence). The CDR3 spans 14 residues. The DNA for the CDR3 is TGTGCCAGCAGCGGAGGACAGGGGAACGATGGCTACACCTTC. It codes for CASSGGQGNDGYTF.

In regard to this clone: Other DNA sequences in this sample translate to the same CDR3. The chain combines TRBV5-1 with TRBJ1-1; D possibly corresponds to TRBD1 (6 bases). Germline assignment: CDR1 SGHRS and CDR2 YFSETQ. This CDR3 is 14 amino acids long. The V gene lost 1 base and the J gene lost 2 bases, with 9 bases spanning the gap. CDR3 amino acids: CASSLQGTNTEAFF. The CDR3 DNA sequence: TGCGCCAGCAGCTTGCAGGGGACCAACACTGAAGCTTTCTTT.